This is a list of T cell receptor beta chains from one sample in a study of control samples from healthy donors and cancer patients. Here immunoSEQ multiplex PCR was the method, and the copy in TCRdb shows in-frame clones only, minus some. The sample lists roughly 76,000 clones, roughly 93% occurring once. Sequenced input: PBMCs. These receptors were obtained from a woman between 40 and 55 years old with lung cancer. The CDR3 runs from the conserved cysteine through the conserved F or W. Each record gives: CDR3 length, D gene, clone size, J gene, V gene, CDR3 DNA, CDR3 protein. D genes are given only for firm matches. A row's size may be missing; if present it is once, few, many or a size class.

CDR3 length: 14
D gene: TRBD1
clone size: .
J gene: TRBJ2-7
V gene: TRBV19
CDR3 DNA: TGTGCCAGTAAGCGTGGGACAGGGGTATACGAGCAGTACTTC
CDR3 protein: CASKRGTGVYEQYF

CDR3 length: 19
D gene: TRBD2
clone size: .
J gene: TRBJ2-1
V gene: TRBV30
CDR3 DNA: TGTGCCTGGAGTGCCCGCACTAGCGGACGAAGATTTATTTACAATGAGCAGTTCTTC
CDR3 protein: CAWSARTSGRRFIYNEQFF

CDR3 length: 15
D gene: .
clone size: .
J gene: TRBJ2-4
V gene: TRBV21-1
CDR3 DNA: TGTGCCAGCAGCGCTCCCGGGGTAGCCAAAAACATTCAGTACTTC
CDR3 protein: CASSAPGVAKNIQYF

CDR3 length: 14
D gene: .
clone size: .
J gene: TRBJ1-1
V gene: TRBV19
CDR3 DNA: TGTGCCAGTAGTATGGGCGGGAAGAACACTGAAGCTTTCTTT
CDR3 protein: CASSMGGKNTEAFF

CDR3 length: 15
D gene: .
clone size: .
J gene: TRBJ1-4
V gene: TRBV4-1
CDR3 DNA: TGCGCCAGCAGCCGACGCCAGGAGGTTAATGAAAAACTGTTTTTT
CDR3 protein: CASSRRQEVNEKLFF

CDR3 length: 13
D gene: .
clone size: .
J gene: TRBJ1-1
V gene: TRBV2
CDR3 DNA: TGTGCCAGCAGTGAAGCGGCGGGTGTTGAAGCTTTCTTT
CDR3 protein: CASSEAAGVEAFF

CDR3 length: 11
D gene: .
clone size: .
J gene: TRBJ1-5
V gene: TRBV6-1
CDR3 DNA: TGTGCCAGCAGTGACAATCAGCCCCAGCATTTT
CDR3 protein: CASSDNQPQHF

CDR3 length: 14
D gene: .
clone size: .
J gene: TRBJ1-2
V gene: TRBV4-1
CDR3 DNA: TGCGCCAGCAGCCAAGACGCAGGGGACTATGGCTACACCTTC
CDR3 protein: CASSQDAGDYGYTF

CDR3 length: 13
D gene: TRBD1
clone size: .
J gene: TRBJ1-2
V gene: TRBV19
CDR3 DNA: TGTGCCAGTACCGGACAGGGGAGCTATGGCTACACCTTC
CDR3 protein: CASTGQGSYGYTF

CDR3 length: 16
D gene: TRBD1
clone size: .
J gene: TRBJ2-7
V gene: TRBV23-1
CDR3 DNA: TGCGCCAGAGCGACAGGGGCGATCAATAGCTCCTACGAGCAGTACTTC
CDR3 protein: CARATGAINSSYEQYF

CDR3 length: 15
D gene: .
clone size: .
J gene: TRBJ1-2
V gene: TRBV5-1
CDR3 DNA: TGCGCCAGCAGCTTGTCGTCGGCAGGGCCCTATGGCTACACCTTC
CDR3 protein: CASSLSSAGPYGYTF

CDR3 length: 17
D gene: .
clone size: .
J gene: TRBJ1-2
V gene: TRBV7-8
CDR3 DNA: TGTGCCAGCAGCTTATTGCACCTTACAGGGACGGGTTTTGGCTACACCTTC
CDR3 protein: CASSLLHLTGTGFGYTF

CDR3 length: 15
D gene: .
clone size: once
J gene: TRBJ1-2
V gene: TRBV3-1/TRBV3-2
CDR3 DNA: TGTGCCAGCAGCCAGCTTCGACAGCCCCCCTATGGCTACACCTTC
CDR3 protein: CASSQLRQPPYGYTF